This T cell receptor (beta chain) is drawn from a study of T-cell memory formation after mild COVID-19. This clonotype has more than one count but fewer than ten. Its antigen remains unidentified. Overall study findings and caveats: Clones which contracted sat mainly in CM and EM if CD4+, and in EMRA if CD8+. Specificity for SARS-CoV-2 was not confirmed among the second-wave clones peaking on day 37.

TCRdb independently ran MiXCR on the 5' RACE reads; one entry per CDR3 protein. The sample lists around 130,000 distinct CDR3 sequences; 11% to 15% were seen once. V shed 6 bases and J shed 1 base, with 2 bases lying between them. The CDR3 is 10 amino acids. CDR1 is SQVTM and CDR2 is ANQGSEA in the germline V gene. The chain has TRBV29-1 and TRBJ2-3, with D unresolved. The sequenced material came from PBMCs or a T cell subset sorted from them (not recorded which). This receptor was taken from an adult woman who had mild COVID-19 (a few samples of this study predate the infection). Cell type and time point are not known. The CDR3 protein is CSVRTDTQYF. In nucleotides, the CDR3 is TGCAGCGTCCGCACAGATACGCAGTATTTT.